This record looks at one T cell receptor (beta chain) sequence and its context. Its antigen is still unknown. This CDR3 region has 13 residues. The V end was cut by 6 bases, the J end by 1 base, with 9 bases between. Germline CDR1 reads SGHTA; CDR2 reads FQGTGA. A multiplex PCR was run with 60 Vbeta primers and 13 Jbeta primers. Only in-frame clones appear in the TCRdb table, and some are missing; sequencing was by immunoSEQ multiplex PCR. Of roughly 98,000 clones listed, about four fifths are singletons. This specimen comes from a study of cytomegalovirus exposure and HLA in healthy donors. Study-level results: The investigators catalogued 150 to 200 TCR beta chains as cytomegalovirus-associated.

This TCR was sampled from a female donor in good health and CMV-seropositive. Input material: PBMCs. The chain recombines TRBV7-3 with TRBJ1-1, with D possibly TRBD1 on 5 matching bases. This CDR3 reads CASSYTGNTEAFF. CDR3 nucleotides: TGTGCCAGCAGTTATACAGGGAACACTGAAGCTTTCTTT.